These 26 T cell receptor beta chains originate from one sample sequenced in a study of CD8 T cells in Susac syndrome. Random-hexamer reverse transcription was applied to about 0.45 to 1 ug RNA. One entry per CDR3 protein results from TCRdb running MiXCR on the immunoSEQ multiplex PCR reads. The data hold 150,000 or so distinct CDR3 sequences, with over 90% observed a single time. Specimen: CD4+ T cells from PBMCs. The receptors originated from a human donor with Susac syndrome.

This sequence joins TRBV15 and TRBJ1-2; no clear D gene. CDR1 is LNHNV and CDR2 is YYDKDF in the germline V gene (reference sequence). V lost 1 base to trimming and J lost 2 bases, with 14 bases between them. CDR3 length: 16 residues. CDR3 loop: CATSRVAKRQNYGYTF. Written as DNA, the CDR3 is TGTGCCACCAGCAGAGTTGCGAAACGGCAGAACTATGGCTACACCTTC.

The gene calls are TRBV4-2 and TRBJ2-1; D ambiguous. V shed 0 bases and J shed 4 bases, with 10 bases lying between them. The CDR3 has 15 residues. In germline, CDR1 is LGHNA, CDR2 YNFKEQ. CDR3 sequence reads: CASSQDWRTYNEQFF. The CDR3 DNA sequence: TGTGCCAGCAGCCAAGATTGGAGAACTTACAATGAGCAGTTCTTC.

The CDR3 here is CASSPRTGGDNQPQHF. The DNA of the CDR3 is TGTGCCAGCAGCCCACGGACAGGGGGCGACAATCAGCCCCAGCATTTT. The chain has TRBV28 and TRBJ1-5; TRBD1 matches at 11 bases. CDR3 length equals 16 residues. Germline lookup yields CDR1 MDHEN and CDR2 SYDVKM. The trim removed 6 bases at V and 3 bases at J, leaving 7 bases unmatched.

CDR3 in amino acids: CASSQDGQYGYTF. CDR3 sequence (DNA): TGCGCCAGCAGCCAAGACGGGCAGTATGGCTACACCTTC. This rearrangement joins TRBV4-3 to TRBJ1-2; D is unresolved. The CDR3 totals 13 residues. Germline assignment: CDR1 LGHNA and CDR2 YSLEER. The V gene lost 0 bases and the J gene lost 5 bases, with 7 bases spanning the gap.

V and J are TRBV3-1 and TRBJ2-2, with TRBD1 identical over 11 bases. The CDR3 runs 16 residues. Germline V gives CDR1 LGHDT, CDR2 YNNKEL (reference sequence). V was pared by 4 bases and J by 5 bases, with 6 bases of the junction left unmatched. The CDR3: CASSLRTGGSTGELFF. The CDR3 coding sequence is TGTGCCAGCAGCCTACGGACAGGGGGCTCGACCGGGGAGCTGTTTTTT.

This clonotype was observed a handful of times. The chain is built from TRBV7-2 and TRBJ1-6; D is perhaps TRBD1 (6 bases). The CDR3 runs to 13 residues. Germline V gene lookup returns CDR1 SGHTA and CDR2 FQGNSA. With 6 bases removed from V and 8 bases from J, the gap between germline ends came to 11 bases. The CDR3 nucleotides are TGTGCCAGCAGTTTAAGACAGGATTCACCCCTCCACTTT. Translating gives CASSLRQDSPLHF.

The CDR3 DNA sequence: TGTGCCAGCAGCCAAGTTAGCGGGGGAGGGAATGAGCAGTTCTTC. This sequence encodes CASSQVSGGGNEQFF. The rearrangement uses TRBV3-1 and TRBJ2-1; 9 bases agree with TRBD2. This CDR3 has 15 amino acids. J lost 7 bases, V lost 1 base, and 5 bases had no gene match. Looked up from germline, CDR1 is LGHDT and CDR2 is YNNKEL (reference sequence).

As concerns this clonotype: One end of the junction varies from germline; a read error may be responsible. The rearrangement uses TRBV7-6 and TRBJ2-3; D possibly corresponds to TRBD1 (5 bases). CDR1 and CDR2 (germline): SGHVS, FNYEAQ. CDR3 size: 14 residues. The CDR3 reads CASSKDGAQDTQYF. The DNA of the CDR3 is TGTGCTAGCAGCAAAGATGGGGCCCAAGATACGCAGTATTTT.

V gene TRBV4-2 combines with J gene TRBJ2-5; D gene unclear. This CDR3 is built from 12 residues. The V end lost 3 bases, the J end lost 4 bases, and 6 bases lay between the germline ends. Per the germline V gene, CDR1 is LGHNA and CDR2 is YNFKEQ. In nucleotides, the CDR3 is TGTGCCAGCAGCCATCAGGCAGAGACCCAGTACTTC. It translates to CASSHQAETQYF.

This clonotype appeared a single time. The V gene is TRBV27, the J gene TRBJ2-2; no reliable D call. Germline-derived CDR1 and CDR2 are MNHEY and SMNVEV (reference sequence). The CDR3 has 15 residues. V was pared by 6 bases and J by 4 bases, with 15 bases between. CDR3 in amino acids: CASSRTALGTGELFF. The CDR3 nucleotides read TGTGCCAGCAGCAGGACGGCTCTGGGCACCGGGGAGCTGTTTTTT.

The chain links TRBV7-2 to TRBJ2-4; 8 nucleotides match TRBD2. V gave up 5 bases and J gave up 7 bases; unmatched junction bases: 10. The CDR3 consists of 15 residues. Germline values: CDR1 SGHTA, CDR2 FQGNSA. The CDR3 bases are TGTGCCAGCAGCCTCGCCGGGGGGGGGTGGAACATTCAGTACTTC. This translates into CASSLAGGGWNIQYF.

V and J are TRBV20-1 and TRBJ1-5, with D tentatively TRBD1 (5 bases). CDR3 size: 15 residues. From germline, CDR1 is DFQATT and CDR2 SNEGSKA (reference sequence). The CDR3 loop is CSVSRGIGGNQPQHF. As DNA, the CDR3 is TGCAGCGTCAGTAGGGGCATCGGAGGCAATCAGCCCCAGCATTTT.

This sequence joins TRBV5-4 and TRBJ2-4; D is ambiguous. This CDR3 is 16 amino acids long. CDR1 is SGHNT and CDR2 is YYREEE in the germline V gene (reference sequence). V lost 2 bases and J lost 5, with 17 bases in between. CDR3 sequence reads: CASSFKTPGPQNIQYF. The CDR3 DNA reads TGTGCCAGCAGCTTTAAGACCCCAGGACCCCAAAACATTCAGTACTTC.

This chain uses TRBV2 with TRBJ1-1, with TRBD1 identical over 9 bases. In germline, CDR1 is SNHLY, CDR2 FYNNEI. V gave up 7 bases and J gave up 4 bases; unmatched junction bases: 4. This CDR3 is built from 13 residues. The CDR3 DNA sequence: TGTGCCAGCACCCTGGACAGGGGCACTGAAGCTTTCTTT. Amino acids: CASTLDRGTEAFF.

The chain has TRBV5-4 and TRBJ1-3; unclear D gene. This CDR3 has 12 residues. V shed 4 bases and J shed 0 bases, with 2 bases lying between them. Germline V CDR1 and CDR2: SGHNT, YYREEE (reference sequence). The CDR3 spells CASSPSGNTIYF. The CDR3 DNA sequence: TGTGCCAGCAGCCCCTCTGGAAACACCATATATTTT.

This clonotype appeared a few times. Its ends do not fully match the called genes, so a read error is possible. The chain combines TRBV5-1 with TRBJ2-6, with D unclear. Germline values: CDR1 SGHRS, CDR2 YFSETQ. This CDR3 is 14 amino acids long. The CDR3 sequence is CASSPDSGANVLTF. The DNA for the CDR3 is TGTGCCAGCAGCCCTGACTCTGGGGCCAACGTCCTGACTTTC.

This chain connects TRBV14 to TRBJ1-3; D is unresolved. Trimming took off 4 bases at V and 9 bases at J, with 10 bases between the two ends. Germline loops: CDR1 SGHDN, CDR2 FVKESK. The CDR3 has 12 amino acids. CDR3 sequence (DNA): TGTGCCAGCAGCCCAGCTCGGACCACCATATATTTT. Translated: CASSPARTTIYF.

Concerning this clonotype itself: One junction end disagrees with the germline gene, perhaps due to a read error. The chain uses TRBV7-7 and TRBJ2-1; D gene ambiguous. Germline V gives CDR1 SSHAT, CDR2 FNYEAQ (reference sequence). The CDR3 is 16 residues long. The CDR3 DNA is TGTGCTAGCAGCTTAGAACCCCCACTATCACCCAATGAGCAGTTCTTC. Translation: CASSLEPPLSPNEQFF.

The chain has TRBV11-2 and TRBJ2-4; 11 positions agree with TRBD1. CDR3 length: 16 residues. Trimming took 6 bases from V and 1 from J; bases not matched to a gene: 5. CDR1 SGHAT and CDR2 FQNNGV come from the germline V gene. The CDR3 region is CASREGQGVAKNIQYF. In DNA, the CDR3 is TGTGCCAGCAGAGAGGGACAGGGGGTTGCCAAAAACATTCAGTACTTC.

This chain links TRBV30 with TRBJ2-1; D gene ambiguous. V lost 5 bases, J lost 9 bases, and 14 bases lay in between. The germline V gene has CDR1 GTSNPN and CDR2 SVGIG (reference sequence). The CDR3 extends over 12 amino acids. The CDR3 here is CAWGRHSAEQFF. The CDR3 DNA sequence: TGTGCCTGGGGTCGGCATTCGGCTGAGCAGTTCTTC.

The chain is built from TRBV6-5 and TRBJ2-7, with 7 positions matching TRBD1. CDR3 size: 14 residues. V lost 3 bases, J lost 6 bases, and 8 bases stayed unmatched. CDR1 and CDR2 (germline): MNHEY, SVGAGI. The CDR3 protein is CASSYSTGLGEQYF. As DNA, the CDR3 is TGTGCCAGCAGTTATTCGACAGGGCTCGGCGAGCAGTACTTC.

This sequence joins TRBV3-1 and TRBJ1-1; possible D gene TRBD1, 5 bases. Germline-derived CDR1 and CDR2 are LGHDT and YNNKEL (reference sequence). V lost 4 bases and J 4 bases, leaving 13 bases between the germline ends. The CDR3 covers 14 residues. The CDR3 sequence: CASSRGEAATEAFF. CDR3 nucleotide sequence: TGTGCCAGCAGCCGAGGGGAGGCCGCCACTGAAGCTTTCTTT.

The chain couples TRBV25-1 to TRBJ1-2; 9 nucleotides agree with TRBD1. Germline CDR1 reads MGHDK; CDR2 reads SYGVNS. Trimming at V came to 6 bases and at J to 6 bases, leaving 5 bases not matched to a gene. The CDR3 spans 13 residues. The CDR3 sequence is CASRQGAKHGYTF. Written as DNA, the CDR3 is TGTGCCAGCAGACAGGGGGCGAAACATGGCTACACCTTC.

This sequence joins TRBV28 and TRBJ2-3, with TRBD2 identical over 9 bases. Trimming cost V 3 bases and J 13 bases; bases outside gene matches: 2. The CDR3 has 11 amino acids. The germline gives CDR1 MDHEN, CDR2 SYDVKM. The CDR3 sequence is CASSFRLAEYF. The DNA for the CDR3 is TGTGCCAGCAGTTTCCGACTAGCGGAGTATTTT. The variable domain in full, completed from reference TRBV28 and TRBJ2-3, reads DVKVTQSSRYLVKRTGEKVFLECVQDMDHENMFWYRQDPGLGLRLIYFSYDVKMKEKGDIPEGYSVSREKKERFSLILESASTNQTSMYLCASSFRLAEYFGPGTRLTVL.

V and J are TRBV20-1 and TRBJ1-2, with D hard to call. CDR3 length equals 13 residues. V gave up 4 bases and J gave up 0 bases, with 9 bases separating them. Germline lookup yields CDR1 DFQATT and CDR2 SNEGSKA (reference sequence). The CDR3 protein is CSATYGPNYGYTF. The CDR3 DNA follows: TGCAGTGCTACATACGGACCTAACTATGGCTACACCTTC.

The V and J genes are TRBV30 and TRBJ2-7; D not certain. This CDR3 contains 14 residues. Trimming stripped 0 bases from V and 7 bases from J, with 16 bases between. CDR1 is GTSNPN, CDR2 SVGIG, per germline (reference sequence). The CDR3 sequence is CAWSVGYPEREQYF. In DNA, the CDR3 is TGTGCCTGGAGTGTCGGCTACCCGGAGAGAGAGCAGTACTTC.